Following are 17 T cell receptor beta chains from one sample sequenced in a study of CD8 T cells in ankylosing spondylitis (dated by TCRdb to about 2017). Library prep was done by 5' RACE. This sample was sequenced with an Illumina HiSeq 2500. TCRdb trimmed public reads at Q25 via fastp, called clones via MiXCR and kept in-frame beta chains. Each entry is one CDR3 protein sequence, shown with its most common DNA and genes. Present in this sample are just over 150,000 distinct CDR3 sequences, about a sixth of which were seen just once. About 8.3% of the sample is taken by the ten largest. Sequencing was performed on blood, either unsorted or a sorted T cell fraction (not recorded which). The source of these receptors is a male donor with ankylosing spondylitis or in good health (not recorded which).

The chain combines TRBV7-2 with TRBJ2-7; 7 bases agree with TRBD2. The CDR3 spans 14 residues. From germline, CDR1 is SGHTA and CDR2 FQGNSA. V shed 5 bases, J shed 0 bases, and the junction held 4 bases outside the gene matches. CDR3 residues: CASSTQRDSYEQYF. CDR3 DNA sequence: TGTGCCAGCAGCACTCAGCGGGACTCCTACGAGCAGTACTTC. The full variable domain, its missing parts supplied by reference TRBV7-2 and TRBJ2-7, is GAGVSQSPSNKVTEKGKDVELRCDPISGHTALYWYRQSLGQGLEFLIYFQGNSAPDKSGLPSDRFSAERTGGSVSTLTIQRTQQEDSAVYLCASSTQRDSYEQYFGPGTRLTVT.

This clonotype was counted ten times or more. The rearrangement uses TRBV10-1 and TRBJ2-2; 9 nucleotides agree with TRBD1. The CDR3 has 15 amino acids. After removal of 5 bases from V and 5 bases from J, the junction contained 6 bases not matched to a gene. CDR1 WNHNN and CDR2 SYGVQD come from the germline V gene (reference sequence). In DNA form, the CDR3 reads TGCGCCAGCAGTTGGACAGGGGCCGGGACCGGGGAGCTGTTTTTT. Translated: CASSWTGAGTGELFF.

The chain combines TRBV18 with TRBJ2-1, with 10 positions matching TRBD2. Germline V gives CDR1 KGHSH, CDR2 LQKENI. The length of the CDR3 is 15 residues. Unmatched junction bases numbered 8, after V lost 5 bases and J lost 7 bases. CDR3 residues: CASSNEASGRNEQFF. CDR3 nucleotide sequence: TGTGCCAGCTCAAACGAGGCTAGCGGGAGAAATGAGCAGTTCTTC.

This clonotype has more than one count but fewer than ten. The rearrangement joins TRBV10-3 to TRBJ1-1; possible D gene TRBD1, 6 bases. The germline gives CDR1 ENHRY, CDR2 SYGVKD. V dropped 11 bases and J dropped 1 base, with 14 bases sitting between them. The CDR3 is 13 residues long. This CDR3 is CAGAKGQNTEAFF. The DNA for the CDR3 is TGTGCCGGCGCCAAGGGACAGAACACTGAAGCTTTCTTT.

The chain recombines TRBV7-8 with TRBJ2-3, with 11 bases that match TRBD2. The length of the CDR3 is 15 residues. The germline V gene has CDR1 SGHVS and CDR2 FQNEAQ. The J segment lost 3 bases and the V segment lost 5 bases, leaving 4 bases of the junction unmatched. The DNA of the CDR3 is TGTGCCAGCAGCGCGACTAGCGGGACGACAGATACGCAGTATTTT. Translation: CASSATSGTTDTQYF.

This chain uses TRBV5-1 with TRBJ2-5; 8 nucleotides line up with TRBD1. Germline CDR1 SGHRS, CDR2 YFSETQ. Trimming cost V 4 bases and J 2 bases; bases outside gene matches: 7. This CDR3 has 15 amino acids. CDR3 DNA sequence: TGCGCCAGCAGCGTAGGGACAGGAGTACAAGAGACCCAGTACTTC. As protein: CASSVGTGVQETQYF.

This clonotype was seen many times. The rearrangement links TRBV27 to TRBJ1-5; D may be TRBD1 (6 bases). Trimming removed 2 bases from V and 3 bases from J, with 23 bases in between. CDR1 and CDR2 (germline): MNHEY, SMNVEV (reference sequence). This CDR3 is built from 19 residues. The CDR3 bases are TGTGCCAGCAGTTTAAGTTACAGGGTTTATCTAAGAGTCAATCAGCCCCAGCATTTT. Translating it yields CASSLSYRVYLRVNQPQHF.

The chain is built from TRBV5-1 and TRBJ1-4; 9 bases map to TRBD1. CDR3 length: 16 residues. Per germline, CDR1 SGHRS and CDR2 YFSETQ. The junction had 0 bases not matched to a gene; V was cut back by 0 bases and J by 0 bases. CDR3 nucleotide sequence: TGCGCCAGCAGCTTGGGGGACAGGGCAACTAATGAAAAACTGTTTTTT. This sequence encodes CASSLGDRATNEKLFF.

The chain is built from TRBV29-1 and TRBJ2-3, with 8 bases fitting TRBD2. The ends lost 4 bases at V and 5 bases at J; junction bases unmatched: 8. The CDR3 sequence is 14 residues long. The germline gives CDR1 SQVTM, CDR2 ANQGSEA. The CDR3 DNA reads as TGCAGCGTTGCGAGGGGACTAGAATTAGATACGCAGTATTTT. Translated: CSVARGLELDTQYF.

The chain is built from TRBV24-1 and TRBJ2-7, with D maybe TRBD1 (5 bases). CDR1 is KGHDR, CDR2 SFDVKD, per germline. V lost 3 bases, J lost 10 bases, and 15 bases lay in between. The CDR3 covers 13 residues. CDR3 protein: CATSDVGQGEQYF. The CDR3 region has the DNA TGTGCCACCAGTGATGTGGGGCAAGGCGAACAGTACTTC.

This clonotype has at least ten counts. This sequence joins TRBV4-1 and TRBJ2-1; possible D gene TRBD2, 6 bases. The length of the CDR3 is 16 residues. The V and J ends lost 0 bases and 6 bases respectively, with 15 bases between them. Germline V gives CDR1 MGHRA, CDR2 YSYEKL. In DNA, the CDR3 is TGCGCCAGCAGCCAAGATCAACTAGCAAGGGGCAATGAGCAGTTCTTC. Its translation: CASSQDQLARGNEQFF.

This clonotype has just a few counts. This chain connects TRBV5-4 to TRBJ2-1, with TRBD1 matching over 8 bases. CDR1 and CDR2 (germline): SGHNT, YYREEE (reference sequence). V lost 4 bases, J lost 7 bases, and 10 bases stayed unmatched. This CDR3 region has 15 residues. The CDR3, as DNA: TGTGCCAGCAGCCGGCCACGGGACAGGAAGAATGAGCAGTTCTTC. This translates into CASSRPRDRKNEQFF. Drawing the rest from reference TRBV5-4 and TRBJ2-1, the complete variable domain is ETGVTQSPTHLIKTRGQQVTLRCSSQSGHNTVSWYQQALGQGPQFIFQYYREEENGRGNFPPRFSGLQFPNYSSELNVNALELDDSALYLCASSRPRDRKNEQFFGPGTRLTVL.

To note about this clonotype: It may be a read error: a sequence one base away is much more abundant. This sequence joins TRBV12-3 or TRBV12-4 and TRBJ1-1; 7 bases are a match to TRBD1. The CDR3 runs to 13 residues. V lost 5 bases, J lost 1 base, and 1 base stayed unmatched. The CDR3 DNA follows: TGTGCCAGCAGTGGGGACAGGAACACTGAAGCTTTCTTT. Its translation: CASSGDRNTEAFF.

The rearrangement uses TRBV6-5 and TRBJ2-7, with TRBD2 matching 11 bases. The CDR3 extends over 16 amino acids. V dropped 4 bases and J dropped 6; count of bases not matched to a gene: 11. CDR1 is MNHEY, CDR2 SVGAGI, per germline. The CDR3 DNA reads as TGTGCCAGCAGTTCTGTAACTAGCGGGAGTTTTTTCGAGCAGTACTTC. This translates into CASSSVTSGSFFEQYF.

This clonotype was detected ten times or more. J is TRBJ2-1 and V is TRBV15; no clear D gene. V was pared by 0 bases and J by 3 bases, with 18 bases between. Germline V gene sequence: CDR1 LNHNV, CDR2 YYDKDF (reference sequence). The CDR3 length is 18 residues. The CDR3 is CATSRDMANRLIYNEQFF. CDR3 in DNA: TGTGCCACCAGCAGAGATATGGCCAACCGTCTAATCTACAATGAGCAGTTCTTC. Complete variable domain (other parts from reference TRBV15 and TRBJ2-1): DAMVIQNPRYQVTQFGKPVTLSCSQTLNHNVMYWYQQKSSQAPKLLFHYYDKDFNNEADTPDNFQSRRPNTSFCFLDIRSPGLGDTAMYLCATSRDMANRLIYNEQFFGPGTRLTVL.

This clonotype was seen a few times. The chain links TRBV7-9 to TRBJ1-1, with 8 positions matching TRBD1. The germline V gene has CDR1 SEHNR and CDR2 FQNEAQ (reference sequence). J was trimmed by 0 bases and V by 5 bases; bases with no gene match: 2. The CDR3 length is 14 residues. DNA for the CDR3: TGTGCCAGCAGCGTACAGGGGGTGAACACTGAAGCTTTCTTT. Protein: CASSVQGVNTEAFF.

The CDR3 DNA sequence: TGTGCCAGTCAGGGGCAGGGCCTCGCGGAAGATACGCAGTATTTT. Translation gives CASQGQGLAEDTQYF. This rearrangement joins TRBV19 to TRBJ2-3; D is possibly TRBD1 (6 bases). Germline-derived CDR1 and CDR2 are LNHDA and SQIVND (reference sequence). This CDR3 has 15 residues. The V end was cut by 8 bases, the J end by 5 bases, with 20 bases between.